This T cell receptor (beta chain) was identified during a study of control samples from healthy donors and cancer patients. Sequencing was performed with immunoSEQ multiplex PCR; in TCRdb, only in-frame clones are kept and a portion is missing. In the table there are over 65,000 clones, 70% to 90% of which are singletons. The germline CDR1 and CDR2 sequences are SGHRS and YFSETQ. After removal of 4 bases from V and 3 bases from J, the junction contained 4 bases not matched to a gene. The CDR3 has 15 amino acids. The sequenced sample consisted of PBMCs. The TCR sequence derives from a woman in her 50s with colorectal cancer. The chain joins TRBV5-1 to TRBJ2-1; TRBD2 matches at 10 bases. For the CDR3, the DNA is TGCGCCAGCAGCATTCCTAGCGGGGGCTACAATGAGCAGTTCTTC. Amino acid sequence: CASSIPSGGYNEQFF.